This T cell receptor beta chain was identified during a study of regulatory T cells in long-lasting Graves disease. Regarding time point: newly diagnosed GD, antithyroid drugs for less than 3 months. RNA isolated from PBMCs was used to make the TCR library. The germline V gene encodes CDR1 SGHTA and CDR2 FQGTGA. V was clipped by 2 bases and J by 6 bases, with 8 bases between them. This CDR3 is built from 14 residues. iRepertoire HTBI primers and Arm-PCR of CDR3 regions built TCR beta libraries. TCRdb re-analysed the multiplex PCR reads in MiXCR, keeping a single row per CDR3 protein. The sample has some 560,000 distinct CDR3 sequences, 15% to 20% seen once; the top ten hold about 25%. These data were also reused for a study on T cells in Graves' hyperthyroidism and ophthalmopathy. That source notes: The HTBI primer set drove a first-round RT-PCR of the TCR CDR3.

The source of this sequence is a woman aged 35-65 years with Graves disease. This sequence joins TRBV7-3 and TRBJ1-6; D gene unclear. The sample in question was peripheral blood mononuclear cells (PBMCs), obtained at new diagnosis, from a patient treated with antithyroid drugs. The CDR3 nucleotides read TGTGCCAGCAGCTTAGGAGCAACTAATTCACCCCTCCACTTT. This codes for CASSLGATNSPLHF.